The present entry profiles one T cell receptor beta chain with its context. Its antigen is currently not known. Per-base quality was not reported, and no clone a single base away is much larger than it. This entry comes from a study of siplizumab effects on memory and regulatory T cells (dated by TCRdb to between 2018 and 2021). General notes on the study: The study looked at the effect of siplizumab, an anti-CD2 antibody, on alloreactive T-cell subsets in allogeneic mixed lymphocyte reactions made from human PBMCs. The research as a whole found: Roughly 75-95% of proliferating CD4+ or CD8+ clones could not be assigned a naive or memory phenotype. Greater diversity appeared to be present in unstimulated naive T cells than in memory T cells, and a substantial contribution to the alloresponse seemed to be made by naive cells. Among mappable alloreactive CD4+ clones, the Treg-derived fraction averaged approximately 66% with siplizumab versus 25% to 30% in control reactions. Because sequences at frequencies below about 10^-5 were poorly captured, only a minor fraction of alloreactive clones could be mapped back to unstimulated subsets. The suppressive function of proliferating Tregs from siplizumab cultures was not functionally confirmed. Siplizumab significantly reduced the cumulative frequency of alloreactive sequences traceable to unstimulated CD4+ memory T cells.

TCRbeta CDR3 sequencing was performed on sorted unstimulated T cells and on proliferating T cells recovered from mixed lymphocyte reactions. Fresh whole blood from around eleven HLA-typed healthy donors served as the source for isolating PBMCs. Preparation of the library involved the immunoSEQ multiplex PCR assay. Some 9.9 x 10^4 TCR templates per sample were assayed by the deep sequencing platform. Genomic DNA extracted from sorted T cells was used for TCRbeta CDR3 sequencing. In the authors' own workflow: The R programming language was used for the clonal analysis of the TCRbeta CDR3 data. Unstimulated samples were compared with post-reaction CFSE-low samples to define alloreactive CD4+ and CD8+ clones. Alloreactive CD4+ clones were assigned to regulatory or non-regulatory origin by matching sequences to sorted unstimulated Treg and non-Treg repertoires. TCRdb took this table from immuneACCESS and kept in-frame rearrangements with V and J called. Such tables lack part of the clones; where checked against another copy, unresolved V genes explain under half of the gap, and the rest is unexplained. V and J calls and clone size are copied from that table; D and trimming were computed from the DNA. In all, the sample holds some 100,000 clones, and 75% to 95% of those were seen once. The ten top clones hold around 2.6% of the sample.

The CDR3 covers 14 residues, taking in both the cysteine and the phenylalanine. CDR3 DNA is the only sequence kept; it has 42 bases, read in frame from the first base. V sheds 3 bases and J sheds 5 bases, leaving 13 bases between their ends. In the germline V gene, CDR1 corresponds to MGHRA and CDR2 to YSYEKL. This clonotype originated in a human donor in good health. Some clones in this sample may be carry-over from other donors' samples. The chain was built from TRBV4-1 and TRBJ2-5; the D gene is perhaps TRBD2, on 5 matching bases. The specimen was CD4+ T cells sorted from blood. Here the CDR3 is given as CASSQGDQEETQYF. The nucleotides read TGCGCCAGCAGCCAGGGAGACCAGGAGGAGACCCAGTACTTC.